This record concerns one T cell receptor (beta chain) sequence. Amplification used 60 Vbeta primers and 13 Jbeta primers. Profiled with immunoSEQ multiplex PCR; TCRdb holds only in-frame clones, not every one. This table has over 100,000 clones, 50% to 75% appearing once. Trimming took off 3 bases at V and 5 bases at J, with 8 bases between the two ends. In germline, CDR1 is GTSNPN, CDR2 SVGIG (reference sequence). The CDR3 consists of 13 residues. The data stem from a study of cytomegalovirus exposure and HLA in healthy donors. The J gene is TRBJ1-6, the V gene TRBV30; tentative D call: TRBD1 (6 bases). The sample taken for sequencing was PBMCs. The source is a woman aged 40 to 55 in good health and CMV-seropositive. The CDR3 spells CAWRRDNNSPLHF. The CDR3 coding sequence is TGTGCCTGGAGGAGGGACAATAATTCACCCCTCCACTTT.